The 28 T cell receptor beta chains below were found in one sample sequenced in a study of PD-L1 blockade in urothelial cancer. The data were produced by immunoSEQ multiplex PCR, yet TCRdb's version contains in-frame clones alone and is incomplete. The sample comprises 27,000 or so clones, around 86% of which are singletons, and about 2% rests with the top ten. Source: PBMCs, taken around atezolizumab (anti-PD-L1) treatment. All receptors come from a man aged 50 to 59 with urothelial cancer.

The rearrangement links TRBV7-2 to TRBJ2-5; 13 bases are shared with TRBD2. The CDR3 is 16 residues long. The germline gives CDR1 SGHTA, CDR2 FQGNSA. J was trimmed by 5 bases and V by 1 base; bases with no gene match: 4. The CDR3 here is CASSLGLAGGSETQYF. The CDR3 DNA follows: TGTGCCAGCAGCTTAGGACTAGCGGGGGGATCGGAGACCCAGTACTTC.

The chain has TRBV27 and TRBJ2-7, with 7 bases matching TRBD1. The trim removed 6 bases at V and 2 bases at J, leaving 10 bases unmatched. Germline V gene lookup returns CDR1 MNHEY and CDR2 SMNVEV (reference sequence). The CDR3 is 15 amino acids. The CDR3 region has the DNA TGTGCCAGCAGCTTTTTTGGGCAGGGGGCCTACGAGCAGTACTTC. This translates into CASSFFGQGAYEQYF.

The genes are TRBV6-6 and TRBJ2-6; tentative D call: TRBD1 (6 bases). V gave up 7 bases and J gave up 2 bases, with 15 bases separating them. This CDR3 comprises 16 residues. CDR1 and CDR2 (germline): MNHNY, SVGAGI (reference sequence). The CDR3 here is CASTTPGAAGANVLTF. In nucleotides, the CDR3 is TGTGCCAGCACCACACCAGGGGCAGCTGGGGCCAACGTCCTGACTTTC.

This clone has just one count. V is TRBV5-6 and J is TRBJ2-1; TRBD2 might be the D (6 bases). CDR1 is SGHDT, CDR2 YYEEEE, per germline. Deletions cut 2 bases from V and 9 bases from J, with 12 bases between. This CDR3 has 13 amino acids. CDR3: CASSLPAGPEQFF. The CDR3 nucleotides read TGTGCCAGCAGCTTACCGGCGGGACCTGAGCAGTTCTTC.

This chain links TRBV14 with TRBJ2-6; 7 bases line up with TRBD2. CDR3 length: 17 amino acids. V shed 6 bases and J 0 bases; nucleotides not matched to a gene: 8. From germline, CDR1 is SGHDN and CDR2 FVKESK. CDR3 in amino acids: CASRGGEARSGANVLTF. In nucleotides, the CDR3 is TGTGCCAGCAGGGGGGGGGAGGCCCGCTCTGGGGCCAACGTCCTGACTTTC.

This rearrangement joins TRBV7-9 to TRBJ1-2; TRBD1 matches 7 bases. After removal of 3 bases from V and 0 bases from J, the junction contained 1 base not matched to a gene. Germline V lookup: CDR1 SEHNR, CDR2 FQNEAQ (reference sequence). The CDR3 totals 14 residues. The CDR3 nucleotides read TGTGCCAGCAGCTTGGGGACAGCTAACTATGGCTACACCTTC. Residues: CASSLGTANYGYTF.

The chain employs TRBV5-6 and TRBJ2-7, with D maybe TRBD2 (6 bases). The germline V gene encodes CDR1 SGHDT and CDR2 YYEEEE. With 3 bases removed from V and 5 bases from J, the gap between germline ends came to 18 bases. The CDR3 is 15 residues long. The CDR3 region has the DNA TGTGCCAGCAGCTGGGGCTTCGGGGGACGCGACGAGCAGTACTTC. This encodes CASSWGFGGRDEQYF.

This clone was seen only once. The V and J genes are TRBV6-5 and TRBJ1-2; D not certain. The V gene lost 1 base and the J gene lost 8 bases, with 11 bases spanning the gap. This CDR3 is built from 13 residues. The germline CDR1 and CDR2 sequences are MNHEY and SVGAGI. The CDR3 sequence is CASSYFGVGGYTF. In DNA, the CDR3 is TGTGCCAGCAGTTACTTCGGGGTTGGCGGCTACACCTTC.

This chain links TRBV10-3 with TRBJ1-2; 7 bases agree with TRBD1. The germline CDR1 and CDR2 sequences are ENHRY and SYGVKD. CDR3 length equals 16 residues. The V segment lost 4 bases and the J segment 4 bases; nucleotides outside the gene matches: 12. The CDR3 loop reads CAISGVNRGTSYGYTF. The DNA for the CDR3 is TGTGCCATCAGTGGGGTCAACAGGGGTACGAGCTATGGCTACACCTTC.

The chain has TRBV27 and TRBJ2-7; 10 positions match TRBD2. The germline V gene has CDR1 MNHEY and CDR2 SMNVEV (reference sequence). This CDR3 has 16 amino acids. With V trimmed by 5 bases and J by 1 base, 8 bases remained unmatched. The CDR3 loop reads CASSPRASGGSYEQYF. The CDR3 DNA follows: TGTGCCAGCAGTCCACGGGCTAGCGGGGGTTCCTACGAGCAGTACTTC.

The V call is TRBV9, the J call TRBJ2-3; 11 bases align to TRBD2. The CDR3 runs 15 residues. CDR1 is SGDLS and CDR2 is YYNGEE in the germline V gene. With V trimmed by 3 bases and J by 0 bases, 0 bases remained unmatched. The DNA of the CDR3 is TGTGCCAGCAGCGGGACTAGCGGGAGCACAGATACGCAGTATTTT. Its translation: CASSGTSGSTDTQYF.

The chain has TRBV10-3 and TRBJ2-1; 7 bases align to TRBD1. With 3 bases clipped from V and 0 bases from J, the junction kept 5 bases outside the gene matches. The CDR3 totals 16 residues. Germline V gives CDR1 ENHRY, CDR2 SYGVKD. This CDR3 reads CAISEGPGGSYNEQFF. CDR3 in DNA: TGTGCCATCAGTGAAGGTCCAGGGGGCTCCTACAATGAGCAGTTCTTC.

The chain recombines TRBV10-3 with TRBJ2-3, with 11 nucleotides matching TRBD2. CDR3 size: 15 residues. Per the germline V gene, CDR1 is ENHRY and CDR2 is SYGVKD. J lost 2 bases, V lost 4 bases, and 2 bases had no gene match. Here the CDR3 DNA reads TGTGCCATCAGTGCTAGCGGGGGGTACACAGATACGCAGTATTTT. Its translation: CAISASGGYTDTQYF.

CDR3 residues: CALGTGDQPQHF. The CDR3 coding sequence is TGTGCCCTTGGGACAGGGGATCAGCCCCAGCATTTT. The chain carries TRBV30 and TRBJ1-5; TRBD1 matches 10 bases. Trimming at V came to 8 bases and at J to 5 bases, leaving 3 bases not matched to a gene. Per the germline V gene, CDR1 is GTSNPN and CDR2 is SVGIG (reference sequence). The CDR3 sequence is 12 residues long.

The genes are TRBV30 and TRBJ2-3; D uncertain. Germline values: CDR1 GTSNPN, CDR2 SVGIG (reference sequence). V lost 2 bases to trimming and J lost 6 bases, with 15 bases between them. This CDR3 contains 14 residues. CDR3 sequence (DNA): TGTGCCTGGAGTAGGTCAGGAACTCTGGATACGCAGTATTTT. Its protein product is CAWSRSGTLDTQYF.

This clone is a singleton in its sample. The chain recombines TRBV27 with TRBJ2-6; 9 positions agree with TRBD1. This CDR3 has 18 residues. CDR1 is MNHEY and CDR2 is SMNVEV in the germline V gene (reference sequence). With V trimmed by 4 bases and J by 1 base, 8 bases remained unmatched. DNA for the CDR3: TGTGCCAGCAGTTCCCCCGGGACAGGGCTTTCTGGGGCCAACGTCCTGACTTTC. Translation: CASSSPGTGLSGANVLTF.

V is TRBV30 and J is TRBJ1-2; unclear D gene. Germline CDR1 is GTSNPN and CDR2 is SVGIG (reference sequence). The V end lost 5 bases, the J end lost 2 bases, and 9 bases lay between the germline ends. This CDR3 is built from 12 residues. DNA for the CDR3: TGTGCCTGGTTGACACGAAACTATGGCTACACCTTC. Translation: CAWLTRNYGYTF.

The CDR3 bases are TGTGCCAGCAGCGTAGACACACAGGGAACTGAAGCTTTCTTT. It translates to CASSVDTQGTEAFF. The chain has TRBV9 and TRBJ1-1, with D maybe TRBD1 (6 bases). The CDR3 is 14 residues long. Germline values: CDR1 SGDLS, CDR2 YYNGEE. V was clipped by 0 bases and J by 5 bases, with 11 bases between them.

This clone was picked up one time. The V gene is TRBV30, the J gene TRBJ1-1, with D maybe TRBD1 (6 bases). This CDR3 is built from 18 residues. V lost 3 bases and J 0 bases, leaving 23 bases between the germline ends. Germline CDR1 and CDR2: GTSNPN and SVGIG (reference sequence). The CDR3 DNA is TGTGCCTGGAGCCATCAACAGGGTAGAAGGGGAATGAACACTGAAGCTTTCTTT. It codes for CAWSHQQGRRGMNTEAFF.

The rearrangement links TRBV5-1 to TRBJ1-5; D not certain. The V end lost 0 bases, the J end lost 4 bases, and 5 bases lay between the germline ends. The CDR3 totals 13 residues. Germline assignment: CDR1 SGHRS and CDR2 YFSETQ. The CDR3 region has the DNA TGCGCCAGCAGCTTGGAACTGAATCAGCCCCAGCATTTT. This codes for CASSLELNQPQHF.

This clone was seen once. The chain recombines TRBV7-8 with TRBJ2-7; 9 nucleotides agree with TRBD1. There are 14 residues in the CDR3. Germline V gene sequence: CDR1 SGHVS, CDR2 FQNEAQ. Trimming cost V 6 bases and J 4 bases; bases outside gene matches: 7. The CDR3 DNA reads TGTGCCAGCAGTCTGGACAGGGGAGTATACGAGCAGTACTTC. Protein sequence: CASSLDRGVYEQYF.

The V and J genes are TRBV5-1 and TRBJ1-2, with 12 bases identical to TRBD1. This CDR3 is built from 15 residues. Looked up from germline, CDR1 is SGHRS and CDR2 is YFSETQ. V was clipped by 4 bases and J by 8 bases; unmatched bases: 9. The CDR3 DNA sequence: TGCGCCAGCAGCCCCTCCTCCGGGACAGGGGGCGGCTACACCTTC. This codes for CASSPSSGTGGGYTF. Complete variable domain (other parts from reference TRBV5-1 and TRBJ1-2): KAGVTQTPRYLIKTRGQQVTLSCSPISGHRSVSWYQQTPGQGLQFLFEYFSETQRNKGNFPGRFSGRQFSNSRSEMNVSTLELGDSALYLCASSPSSGTGGGYTFGSGTRLTVV.

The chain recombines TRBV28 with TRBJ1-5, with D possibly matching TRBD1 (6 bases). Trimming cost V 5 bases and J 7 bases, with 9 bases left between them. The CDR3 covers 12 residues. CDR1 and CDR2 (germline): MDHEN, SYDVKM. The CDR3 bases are TGTGCCAGCAGTAAGGGGGGGCAGCCCCAGCATTTT. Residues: CASSKGGQPQHF.

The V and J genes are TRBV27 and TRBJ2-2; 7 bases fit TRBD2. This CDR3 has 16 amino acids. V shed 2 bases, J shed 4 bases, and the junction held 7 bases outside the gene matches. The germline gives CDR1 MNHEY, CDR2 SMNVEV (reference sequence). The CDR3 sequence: CASSLLGIAGTGELFF. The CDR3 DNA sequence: TGTGCCAGCAGTTTACTCGGGATAGCGGGCACCGGGGAGCTGTTTTTT.

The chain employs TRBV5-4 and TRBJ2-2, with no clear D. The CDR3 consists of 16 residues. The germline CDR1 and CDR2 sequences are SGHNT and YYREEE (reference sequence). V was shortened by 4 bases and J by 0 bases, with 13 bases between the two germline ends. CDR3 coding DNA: TGTGCCAGCAGCCTTAGCTGGAGCGCGAACACCGGGGAGCTGTTTTTT. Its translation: CASSLSWSANTGELFF.

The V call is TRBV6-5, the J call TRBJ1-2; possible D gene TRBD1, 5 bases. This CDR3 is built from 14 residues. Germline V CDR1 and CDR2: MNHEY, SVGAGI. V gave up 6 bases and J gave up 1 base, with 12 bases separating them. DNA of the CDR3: TGTGCCAGCAGGGTAGGGGCTGGTAACTATGGCTACACCTTC. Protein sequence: CASRVGAGNYGYTF.

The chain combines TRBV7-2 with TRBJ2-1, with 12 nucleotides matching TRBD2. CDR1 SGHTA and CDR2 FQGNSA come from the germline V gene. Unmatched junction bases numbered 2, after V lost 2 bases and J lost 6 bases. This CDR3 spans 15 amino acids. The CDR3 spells CASSLLAGGFNEQFF. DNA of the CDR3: TGTGCCAGCAGCTTACTAGCGGGAGGGTTCAATGAGCAGTTCTTC.

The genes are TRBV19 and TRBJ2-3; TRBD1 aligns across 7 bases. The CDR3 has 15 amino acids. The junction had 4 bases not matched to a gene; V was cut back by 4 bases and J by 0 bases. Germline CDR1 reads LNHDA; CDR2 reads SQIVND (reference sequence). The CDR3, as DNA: TGTGCCAGTAGTAAGGGACAGTCTAGCACAGATACGCAGTATTTT. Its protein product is CASSKGQSSTDTQYF.